This passage covers 22 T cell receptor beta chains from one sample sequenced in a study of long-term antiretroviral therapy in people with HIV. The assay used was immunoSEQ (version v3.0), run at survey level. Some clones are missing from TCRdb's copy, which holds only in-frame ones; the method was immunoSEQ multiplex PCR. The sample carries approximately 19,000 clones, around 77% recorded once. Sequences were derived from unsorted PBMCs, sampled 2.3 years after starting antiretroviral therapy. Source of these receptors: a woman in her thirties or forties with HIV.

CDR3 in amino acids: CASSQDRSVNQPQHF. CDR3 in DNA: TGCGCCAGCAGCCAAGATAGGTCGGTGAATCAGCCCCAGCATTTT. The rearrangement links TRBV4-1 to TRBJ1-5, with unresolved D. V lost 0 bases and J lost 4, with 10 bases in between. Germline loops: CDR1 MGHRA, CDR2 YSYEKL. This CDR3 is 15 amino acids long.

This clone ranks as large (0.1 to 1%). This chain joins TRBV19 and TRBJ2-1; D is undetermined. Trimming took off 9 bases at V and 9 bases at J, with 9 bases between the two ends. Germline loops: CDR1 LNHDA, CDR2 SQIVND (reference sequence). CDR3 length: 10 amino acids. CDR3 DNA: TGTGCCAGCCTCGGAAGTGAGCAGTTCTTC. The encoded protein is CASLGSEQFF.

The chain is built from TRBV19 and TRBJ2-2, with D maybe TRBD2 (6 bases). V was trimmed by 5 bases and J by 5 bases, leaving 12 bases between them. Looked up from germline, CDR1 is LNHDA and CDR2 is SQIVND (reference sequence). The CDR3 is made up of 14 amino acids. CDR3 bases: TGTGCCAGTAGTGGTATCGCGGGAACCGGGGAGCTGTTTTTT. Translating it yields CASSGIAGTGELFF.

The chain carries TRBV5-4 and TRBJ1-2, with 10 bases aligning to TRBD1. The CDR3 covers 14 residues. Trimming removed 3 bases from V and 8 bases from J; junction bases left unmatched: 7. The germline V gene encodes CDR1 SGHNT and CDR2 YYREEE (reference sequence). CDR3 in amino acids: CASSSGDRGGGYTF. The CDR3 coding sequence is TGTGCCAGCAGCTCTGGGGACAGGGGAGGCGGCTACACCTTC.

The chain is built from TRBV6-1 and TRBJ2-7; D may be TRBD1 (5 bases). The V and J ends lost 4 bases and 3 bases respectively, with 7 bases between them. The CDR3 is made up of 12 amino acids. Per germline, CDR1 MNHNS and CDR2 SASEGT. CDR3 residues: CASSGDSYEQYF. In DNA form, the CDR3 reads TGTGCCAGCAGTGGAGACAGCTACGAGCAGTACTTC.

This chain joins TRBV28 and TRBJ2-1; 11 bases are shared with TRBD2. The CDR3 is 15 residues long. The ends lost 7 bases at V and 6 bases at J; junction bases unmatched: 8. Per the germline V gene, CDR1 is MDHEN and CDR2 is SYDVKM. In DNA form, the CDR3 reads TGTGCCAGCACCTTAGCGGGAGGGCCTATCAATGAGCAGTTCTTC. This encodes CASTLAGGPINEQFF.

The rearrangement uses TRBV19 and TRBJ2-7; D not resolved. CDR1 is LNHDA and CDR2 is SQIVND in the germline V gene (reference sequence). CDR3 size: 13 residues. V lost 1 base to trimming and J lost 6 bases, with 10 bases between them. The CDR3 reads CASSIGSSGEQYF. The CDR3 DNA reads as TGTGCCAGTAGTATAGGATCCAGTGGCGAGCAGTACTTC.

The V and J genes are TRBV7-8 and TRBJ2-3; TRBD1 aligns across 10 bases. Germline-derived CDR1 and CDR2 are SGHVS and FQNEAQ. This CDR3 contains 15 residues. Trimming removed 5 bases from V and 4 bases from J; junction bases left unmatched: 6. The CDR3 DNA follows: TGTGCCAGCAGCAGGACAGGGGGGCGATCAGATACGCAGTATTTT. Translating it yields CASSRTGGRSDTQYF. Complete variable domain (other parts from reference TRBV7-8 and TRBJ2-3): GAGVSQSPRYKVAKRGQDVALRCDPISGHVSLFWYQQALGQGPEFLTYFQNEAQLDKSGLPSDRFFAERPEGSVSTLKIQRTQQEDSAVYLCASSRTGGRSDTQYFGPGTRLTVL.

The rearrangement links TRBV27 to TRBJ1-3; TRBD1 is a possible D gene (5 bases). CDR1 is MNHEY and CDR2 is SMNVEV in the germline V gene (reference sequence). Trimming took off 5 bases at V and 0 bases at J, with 14 bases between the two ends. The CDR3 has 16 amino acids. The CDR3 nucleotides are TGTGCCAGCAGTCCCCGTGACAGAAACTCTGGAAACACCATATATTTT. Translating it yields CASSPRDRNSGNTIYF.

The table lists this clone with a few counts. V and J are TRBV27 and TRBJ2-7; 14 nucleotides match TRBD2. Germline V gene data show CDR1 as MNHEY and CDR2 as SMNVEV (reference sequence). The V and J ends lost 6 bases and 6 bases, in that order; junction bases with no gene match: 7. This CDR3 has 15 residues. In DNA, the CDR3 is TGTGCCAGCAGCCCAGGGACTAGCGGGGGTGCCGAGCAGTACTTC. Protein sequence: CASSPGTSGGAEQYF.

The chain has TRBV5-1 and TRBJ2-5; D possibly matches TRBD1 or TRBD2 (5 bases each). CDR3 length equals 13 residues. Germline-derived CDR1 and CDR2 are SGHRS and YFSETQ. V lost 6 bases and J 4 bases, leaving 13 bases between the germline ends. The CDR3 region has the DNA TGCGCCAGCAATAAGGGACCCGGAGAGACCCAGTACTTC. Translated: CASNKGPGETQYF.

The gene calls are TRBV4-3 and TRBJ2-1; 11 bases are shared with TRBD1. Trimming took 0 bases from V and 8 from J; bases not matched to a gene: 3. The CDR3 covers 15 residues. Germline lookup yields CDR1 LGHNA and CDR2 YSLEER. Here the CDR3 DNA reads TGCGCCAGCAGCCAAGAAGGGACAGGGGGAGATGAGCAGTTCTTC. Translation gives CASSQEGTGGDEQFF.

Written as DNA, the CDR3 is TGCGCCAGCAGCTTGGGACAGGGGGCTTACAATGAGCAGTTCTTC. It is translated as CASSLGQGAYNEQFF. The rearrangement uses TRBV5-1 and TRBJ2-1; 10 bases agree with TRBD1. V trimming: 0 bases; J trimming: 4 bases; junction bases outside the gene matches: 1. Germline V gene data show CDR1 as SGHRS and CDR2 as YFSETQ. CDR3 length: 15 amino acids.

The V and J genes are TRBV25-1 and TRBJ1-2; D is ambiguous. V was pared by 0 bases and J by 1 base, with 6 bases between. Germline V gives CDR1 MGHDK, CDR2 SYGVNS. The CDR3 has 14 residues. The CDR3 spells CASSEYRDNYGYTF. The CDR3 nucleotides are TGTGCCAGCAGTGAATATAGGGATAACTATGGCTACACCTTC.

This clone has just one count. The chain joins TRBV7-2 to TRBJ2-7, with a tentative D call TRBD1 (5 bases). Germline values: CDR1 SGHTA, CDR2 FQGNSA. V was clipped by 0 bases and J by 0 bases, with 6 bases between them. This CDR3 contains 14 residues. The CDR3 loop reads CASSLARASYEQYF. In DNA, the CDR3 is TGTGCCAGCAGCTTAGCCAGGGCCTCCTACGAGCAGTACTTC.

The rearrangement uses TRBV4-3 and TRBJ1-4, with TRBD1 matching 8 bases. V gave up 7 bases and J gave up 2 bases; unmatched junction bases: 6. The CDR3 length is 15 residues. Per the germline V gene, CDR1 is LGHNA and CDR2 is YSLEER. Written as DNA, the CDR3 is TGCGCCAGCACCGACAGGGGAGACACTAATGAAAAACTGTTTTTT. This sequence encodes CASTDRGDTNEKLFF.

The gene calls are TRBV25-1 and TRBJ2-4, with TRBD1 identical over 9 bases. Germline trimming cut 4 bases from V and 6 bases from J; bases unmatched to any gene: 7. CDR3 length: 15 amino acids. Germline V gene sequence: CDR1 MGHDK, CDR2 SYGVNS. DNA for the CDR3: TGTGCCAGCAGTGTCGGACAGGGGTTCGGAAACATTCAGTACTTC. Amino acids: CASSVGQGFGNIQYF.

The chain couples TRBV5-6 to TRBJ2-1; TRBD2 agrees at 11 bases. Germline V gene lookup returns CDR1 SGHDT and CDR2 YYEEEE. The CDR3 runs to 17 residues. Unmatched junction bases numbered 14, after V lost 4 bases and J lost 8 bases. The CDR3 region is CASSVPIAGGPSDEQFF. For the CDR3, the DNA is TGTGCCAGCAGCGTCCCCATAGCGGGAGGGCCGTCCGATGAGCAGTTCTTC.

The chain links TRBV9 to TRBJ2-7; D is uncertain. This CDR3 region has 15 residues. Germline V gene sequence: CDR1 SGDLS, CDR2 YYNGEE. Trimming shortened V by 4 bases and J by 6 bases, and 20 bases separated the two germline ends. The CDR3 sequence is CASSPVSADPLEQYF. The CDR3 bases are TGTGCCAGCAGCCCCGTCTCTGCGGACCCCCTCGAGCAGTACTTC.

This clone was seen a single time. The chain combines TRBV9 with TRBJ2-3; D call uncertain. This CDR3 has 16 amino acids. V gave up 3 bases and J gave up 6 bases, with 20 bases separating them. The germline V gene encodes CDR1 SGDLS and CDR2 YYNGEE. The CDR3 here is CASSEQLSPLLDTQYF. DNA of the CDR3: TGTGCCAGCAGCGAACAACTGAGCCCCCTTTTGGATACGCAGTATTTT.

This chain joins TRBV27 and TRBJ2-1; 9 positions match TRBD2. Germline V CDR1 and CDR2: MNHEY, SMNVEV (reference sequence). With V trimmed by 5 bases and J by 6 bases, 8 bases remained unmatched. This CDR3 is built from 15 residues. CDR3 sequence (DNA): TGTGCCAGCAGTCCCCTGGTAGCGGGAGCCAATGAGCAGTTCTTC. This sequence encodes CASSPLVAGANEQFF.

This clone has just a few counts. This chain connects TRBV5-1 to TRBJ1-1; the D gene is possibly TRBD1 (5 bases). The CDR3 is made up of 15 amino acids. Trimming shortened V by 6 bases and J by 0 bases, and 15 bases separated the two germline ends. Germline CDR1 SGHRS, CDR2 YFSETQ. The CDR3 region is CASISEGTMNTEAFF. The CDR3 DNA reads as TGCGCCAGCATTTCGGAGGGGACGATGAACACTGAAGCTTTCTTT.